This passage covers 6 T cell receptor beta chains from one sample sequenced in a study of regulatory T cells in long-lasting Graves disease. HTBI primers from iRepertoire and Arm-PCR of CDR3 regions yielded the TCR beta libraries. TCRdb re-analysed the multiplex PCR reads in MiXCR, keeping a single row per CDR3 protein. The table lists roughly 300,000 distinct CDR3 sequences, less than 20% of them singletons. Described time point: persistent/refractory GD, antithyroid drugs over 5 years with positive TRAb. Preparation of the TCR library used RNA extracted from PBMCs. This specimen consisted of peripheral blood mononuclear cells (PBMCs), obtained when the disease was refractory, from a patient treated with antithyroid drugs. These receptor sequences come from a female donor with Graves disease.

V is TRBV20-1 and J is TRBJ2-7; weak D call: TRBD2 (7 bases). The ends were cut back, 6 bases at V and 6 bases at J, with 12 bases in the middle. Germline V CDR1 and CDR2: DFQATT, SNEGSKA (reference sequence). This CDR3 spans 11 amino acids. The CDR3 DNA reads TGCAGTGCCAGGCGGGGGCTCGAGCAGTACTTC. It translates to CSARRGLEQYF.

This clonotype appeared many times. This chain links TRBV19 with TRBJ2-5; 12 bases map to TRBD1. CDR3 length: 15 residues. The germline V gene has CDR1 LNHDA and CDR2 SQIVND (reference sequence). V was clipped by 6 bases and J by 5 bases; unmatched bases: 7. The chain's CDR3 is CASSPGTGGVETQYF. In DNA form, the CDR3 reads TGTGCCAGTAGCCCCGGGACAGGGGGCGTGGAGACCCAGTACTTC.

In the case of this clonotype: A much larger clone differs by one base, so this may be a read error. This chain joins TRBV7-2 and TRBJ2-4; 8 bases map to TRBD1. TRBJ2-5 explains the end of the DNA better; the J call may be wrong. CDR1 and CDR2 from the germline V gene are SGHTA and FQGNSA. The length of the CDR3 is 15 residues. The CDR3 sequence: CASSPAGGSWETQYF. The CDR3, as DNA: TGTGCCAGCAGCCCCGCAGGGGGCTCGTGGGAGACCCAGTACTTC.

In this sample, this clonotype turned up a few times. The chain combines TRBV3-1 with TRBJ1-2; TRBD1 is a possible D gene (5 bases). The V end was cut by 1 base, the J end by 5 bases, with 14 bases between. Germline CDR1 is LGHDT and CDR2 is YNNKEL (reference sequence). The CDR3 contains 15 residues. The DNA for the CDR3 is TGTGCCAGCAGCCAAGGGACGGGACCCTGGTATGGCTACACCTTC. This sequence encodes CASSQGTGPWYGYTF.

This chain uses TRBV3-1 with TRBJ2-3; no clear D. CDR1 and CDR2 (germline): LGHDT, YNNKEL (reference sequence). The CDR3 contains 15 residues. V dropped 3 bases and J dropped 0 bases, with 10 bases sitting between them. The CDR3 DNA sequence: TGTGCCAGCAGCCACCGGGCCTCTAGCACAGATACGCAGTATTTT. Its translation is CASSHRASSTDTQYF.

The V and J genes are TRBV6-1 and TRBJ1-4; tentative D call: TRBD1 (6 bases). The germline V gene has CDR1 MNHNS and CDR2 SASEGT. V lost 5 bases to trimming and J lost 2 bases, with 9 bases between them. CDR3 length: 14 residues. Here the CDR3 reads CASSPQGTNEKLFF. CDR3 sequence (DNA): TGTGCCAGCAGTCCCCAGGGGACTAATGAAAAACTGTTTTTT.